Each of the 5 T cell receptor beta chains below was sequenced from the same sample in a study of Tregs in tolerant kidney transplant recipients. Produced via immunoSEQ multiplex PCR; TCRdb's table is partial and in-frame only. The table shows 74,000 or so clones, with 91% occurring only once. Mixed chimerism was transient after nonmyeloablative marrow transplants from related graft donors. Sequenced material: CD4+ T cells from blood (PBMCs), taken 24 months after the transplant. The receptors were gathered from a human patient who received a combined kidney and bone marrow transplant. Some T cells may have originated in the graft donor.

This chain uses TRBV18 with TRBJ2-7, with a possible D match to TRBD2 (6 bases). Trimming took 0 bases from V and 6 from J, leaving 15 bases between them. CDR3 length: 15 amino acids. Germline CDR1 reads KGHSH; CDR2 reads LQKENI. The CDR3 region is CASSPPLGRSSEQYF. CDR3 nucleotide sequence: TGTGCCAGCTCACCACCCCTGGGGAGGTCGAGCGAGCAGTACTTC.

The chain employs TRBV19 and TRBJ1-5, with D possibly being TRBD1 (6 bases). Germline loops: CDR1 LNHDA, CDR2 SQIVND (reference sequence). V was clipped by 7 bases and J by 6 bases, with 13 bases between them. The length of the CDR3 is 13 residues. The CDR3 region has the DNA TGTGCCAGTATAGGACAGCTCGGTCAGCCCCAGCATTTT. Its protein is CASIGQLGQPQHF.

The V and J genes are TRBV9 and TRBJ1-1; TRBD1 aligns across 7 bases. The germline CDR1 and CDR2 sequences are SGDLS and YYNGEE. There are 16 residues in the CDR3. J was trimmed by 0 bases and V by 0 bases; bases with no gene match: 5. The DNA for the CDR3 is TGTGCCAGCAGCGTAGCCTCAGACAGGGTGAACACTGAAGCTTTCTTT. Translating it yields CASSVASDRVNTEAFF.

The chain uses TRBV4-3 and TRBJ1-5; D is uncertain. CDR1 is LGHNA and CDR2 is YSLEER in the germline V gene. V shed 0 bases and J shed 4 bases, with 4 bases lying between them. CDR3 size: 13 residues. In DNA, the CDR3 is TGCGCCAGCAGCCAAGAATATAATCAGCCCCAGCATTTT. This translates into CASSQEYNQPQHF.

The gene calls are TRBV9 and TRBJ1-1; D gene unclear. The CDR3 is 13 amino acids. Trimming removed 0 bases from V and 6 bases from J, with 9 bases in between. CDR1 SGDLS and CDR2 YYNGEE come from the germline V gene. The CDR3 protein is CASSVVLTPEAFF. CDR3 DNA sequence: TGTGCCAGCAGCGTAGTCCTGACTCCTGAAGCTTTCTTT.